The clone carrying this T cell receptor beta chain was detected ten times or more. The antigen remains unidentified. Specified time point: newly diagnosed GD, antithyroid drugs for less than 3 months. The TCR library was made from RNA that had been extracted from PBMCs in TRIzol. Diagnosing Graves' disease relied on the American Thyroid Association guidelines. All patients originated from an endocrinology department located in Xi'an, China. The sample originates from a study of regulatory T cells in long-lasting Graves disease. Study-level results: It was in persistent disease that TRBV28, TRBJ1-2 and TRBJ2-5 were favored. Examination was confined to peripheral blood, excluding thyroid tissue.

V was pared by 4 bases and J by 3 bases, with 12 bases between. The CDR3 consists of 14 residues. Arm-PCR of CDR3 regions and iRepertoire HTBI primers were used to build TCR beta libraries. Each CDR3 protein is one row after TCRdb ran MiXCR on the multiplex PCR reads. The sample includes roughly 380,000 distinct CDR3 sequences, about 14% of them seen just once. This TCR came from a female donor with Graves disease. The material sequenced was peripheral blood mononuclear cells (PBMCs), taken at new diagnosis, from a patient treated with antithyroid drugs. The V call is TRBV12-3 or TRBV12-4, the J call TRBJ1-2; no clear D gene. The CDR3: CASSSVGRDYGYTF. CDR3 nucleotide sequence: TGTGCCAGCAGTTCGGTGGGTAGGGACTATGGCTACACCTTC.